Listed below are T cell receptor beta chains from one sample, sequenced in a study of vaccination and CD4 T cells after COVID-19. What these receptors recognize is not known. One entry per CDR3 protein, called by TCRdb with MiXCR from the PCR reads. The sample includes just over 9,500 distinct CDR3 sequences, about two thirds of them seen just once. The sequencing sample was made of CD4+ T cells from blood, cultured in vitro. These receptors were obtained from a human donor who had recovered from COVID-19. Both conserved end residues are part of each CDR3. Fields, in order: J gene, clone size, D gene, V gene, CDR3 length, CDR3 protein, CDR3 DNA. D genes are given only for firm matches. A row's size may be missing; if present it is once, few, many or a size class.

j_call: TRBJ2-6
clone_size: -
d_call: TRBD2
v_call: TRBV5-1
cdr3_length: 17
cdr3_aa: CASTPSGGARGANVLTF
cdr3_nt: TGCGCCAGCACCCCTAGCGGGGGGGCGAGAGGGGCCAACGTCCTGACTTTC

j_call: TRBJ1-4
clone_size: once
d_call: -
v_call: TRBV20-1
cdr3_length: 12
cdr3_aa: CSARESNEKLFF
cdr3_nt: TGCAGTGCTAGAGAATCTAATGAAAAACTGTTTTTT

j_call: TRBJ1-1
clone_size: -
d_call: -
v_call: TRBV7-9
cdr3_length: 15
cdr3_aa: CASSPRRALNTEAFF
cdr3_nt: TGTGCCAGCAGCCCCCGCAGGGCCCTGAACACTGAAGCTTTCTTT

j_call: TRBJ2-6
clone_size: -
d_call: -
v_call: TRBV7-6
cdr3_length: 15
cdr3_aa: CASSSGEVGANVLTF
cdr3_nt: TGTGCCAGCAGCTCAGGGGAAGTCGGGGCCAACGTCCTGACTTTC

j_call: TRBJ2-2
clone_size: -
d_call: -
v_call: TRBV20-1
cdr3_length: 13
cdr3_aa: CSASLQDTGELFF
cdr3_nt: TGCAGTGCTAGTTTACAAGACACCGGGGAGCTGTTTTTT

j_call: TRBJ2-2
clone_size: -
d_call: TRBD2
v_call: TRBV7-2
cdr3_length: 15
cdr3_aa: CASSWSGGETGELFF
cdr3_nt: TGTGCCAGCAGCTGGAGCGGGGGCGAGACCGGGGAGCTGTTTTTT

j_call: TRBJ1-6
clone_size: few
d_call: -
v_call: TRBV15
cdr3_length: 17
cdr3_aa: CATSRDSTLVINSPLHF
cdr3_nt: TGTGCCACCAGCAGAGATTCAACCCTGGTCATTAATTCACCCCTCCACTTT

j_call: TRBJ1-1
clone_size: -
d_call: -
v_call: TRBV20-1
cdr3_length: 13
cdr3_aa: CSAYGGPRTEAFF
cdr3_nt: TGCAGTGCCTACGGGGGTCCGCGGACTGAAGCTTTCTTT

j_call: TRBJ1-6
clone_size: -
d_call: -
v_call: TRBV5-4
cdr3_length: 14
cdr3_aa: CASSLGRVDSPLHF
cdr3_nt: TGTGCCAGCAGCTTGGGGCGGGTGGATTCACCCCTCCACTTT

j_call: TRBJ1-1
clone_size: -
d_call: -
v_call: TRBV24-1
cdr3_length: 14
cdr3_aa: CATSDLSRTTEAFF
cdr3_nt: TGTGCCACCAGTGATTTATCCAGAACCACTGAAGCTTTCTTT

j_call: TRBJ2-5
clone_size: -
d_call: TRBD1
v_call: TRBV5-1
cdr3_length: 14
cdr3_aa: CASSWGQGGETQYF
cdr3_nt: TGCGCCAGCAGCTGGGGACAGGGAGGCGAGACCCAGTACTTC

j_call: TRBJ1-6
clone_size: -
d_call: -
v_call: TRBV6-2/TRBV6-3
cdr3_length: 15
cdr3_aa: CASSYRGAFNSPLHF
cdr3_nt: TGTGCCAGCAGTTACCGGGGGGCGTTTAATTCACCCCTCCACTTT

j_call: TRBJ1-2
clone_size: few
d_call: -
v_call: TRBV6-2/TRBV6-3
cdr3_length: 13
cdr3_aa: CASRTDRRYGYTF
cdr3_nt: TGTGCCAGCAGGACGGACAGACGGTATGGCTACACCTTC

j_call: TRBJ2-7
clone_size: -
d_call: -
v_call: TRBV19
cdr3_length: 15
cdr3_aa: CASSYQQGAGYEQYF
cdr3_nt: TGTGCCAGTAGCTACCAACAGGGAGCGGGCTACGAGCAGTACTTC

j_call: TRBJ2-7
clone_size: -
d_call: -
v_call: TRBV6-1
cdr3_length: 14
cdr3_aa: CASRRDSLTYEQYF
cdr3_nt: TGTGCCAGCCGACGGGACTCATTAACCTACGAGCAGTACTTC

j_call: TRBJ1-1
clone_size: -
d_call: -
v_call: TRBV11-3
cdr3_length: 13
cdr3_aa: CASSPDTYTEAFF
cdr3_nt: TGTGCCAGCAGCCCAGACACTTACACTGAAGCTTTCTTT

j_call: TRBJ1-5
clone_size: few
d_call: -
v_call: TRBV20-1
cdr3_length: 13
cdr3_aa: CSARVETNQPQHF
cdr3_nt: TGCAGTGCTAGAGTTGAGACCAATCAGCCCCAGCATTTT

j_call: TRBJ2-6
clone_size: -
d_call: -
v_call: TRBV6-1
cdr3_length: 17
cdr3_aa: CASTLGGASSGANVLTF
cdr3_nt: TGTGCCAGCACTTTGGGCGGGGCTTCCTCTGGGGCCAACGTCCTGACTTTC

j_call: TRBJ1-1
clone_size: -
d_call: -
v_call: TRBV28
cdr3_length: 16
cdr3_aa: CASSLAGSGPNTEAFF
cdr3_nt: TGTGCCAGCAGTTTGGCAGGTTCGGGGCCGAACACTGAAGCTTTCTTT

j_call: TRBJ2-2
clone_size: once
d_call: -
v_call: TRBV2
cdr3_length: 14
cdr3_aa: CASSDRRNTGELFF
cdr3_nt: TGTGCCAGCAGTGATAGGCGGAACACCGGGGAGCTGTTTTTT

j_call: TRBJ1-2
clone_size: -
d_call: TRBD1
v_call: TRBV4-1
cdr3_length: 15
cdr3_aa: CASSQPDRADYGYTF
cdr3_nt: TGCGCCAGCAGCCAACCAGACAGGGCGGACTATGGCTACACCTTC

j_call: TRBJ1-1
clone_size: -
d_call: -
v_call: TRBV5-1
cdr3_length: 14
cdr3_aa: CASSLYQGNTEAFF
cdr3_nt: TGCGCCAGCAGCTTGTATCAGGGCAACACTGAAGCTTTCTTT

j_call: TRBJ1-1
clone_size: -
d_call: TRBD1
v_call: TRBV6-5
cdr3_length: 15
cdr3_aa: CASSYEFTGGTEAFF
cdr3_nt: TGTGCCAGCAGTTACGAATTTACAGGGGGCACTGAAGCTTTCTTT

j_call: TRBJ1-2
clone_size: -
d_call: -
v_call: TRBV20-1
cdr3_length: 10
cdr3_aa: CSANSYGYTF
cdr3_nt: TGCAGTGCTAACAGCTATGGCTACACCTTC

j_call: TRBJ2-5
clone_size: few
d_call: -
v_call: TRBV10-3
cdr3_length: 15
cdr3_aa: CAISESGSPKETQYF
cdr3_nt: TGTGCCATCAGTGAGTCGGGGTCTCCCAAGGAGACCCAGTACTTC

j_call: TRBJ1-5
clone_size: -
d_call: TRBD1
v_call: TRBV28
cdr3_length: 15
cdr3_aa: CASSSLGQGNQPQHF
cdr3_nt: TGTGCCAGCAGCTCTCTAGGACAGGGAAATCAGCCCCAGCATTTT

j_call: TRBJ1-2
clone_size: -
d_call: -
v_call: TRBV28
cdr3_length: 14
cdr3_aa: CASSFGGNNYGYTF
cdr3_nt: TGTGCCAGCAGTTTCGGGGGAAATAACTATGGCTACACCTTC

j_call: TRBJ1-2
clone_size: few
d_call: -
v_call: TRBV7-8
cdr3_length: 14
cdr3_aa: CASRKRVGDYGYTF
cdr3_nt: TGTGCCAGCAGGAAAAGAGTGGGGGACTATGGCTACACCTTC

j_call: TRBJ1-2
clone_size: -
d_call: TRBD1
v_call: TRBV15
cdr3_length: 16
cdr3_aa: CATSRLGGQGGRGYTF
cdr3_nt: TGTGCCACCAGCAGACTAGGAGGACAGGGAGGTCGCGGCTACACCTTC

j_call: TRBJ1-2
clone_size: few
d_call: -
v_call: TRBV6-1
cdr3_length: 14
cdr3_aa: CASSDRGTTGGYTF
cdr3_nt: TGTGCCAGCAGTGACCGGGGAACTACCGGTGGCTACACCTTC

j_call: TRBJ2-3
clone_size: -
d_call: TRBD2
v_call: TRBV20-1
cdr3_length: 19
cdr3_aa: CSARDWRASGGPRTDTQYF
cdr3_nt: TGCAGTGCTAGAGATTGGCGGGCTAGCGGGGGTCCTCGCACAGATACGCAGTATTTT

j_call: TRBJ2-2
clone_size: once
d_call: -
v_call: TRBV28
cdr3_length: 13
cdr3_aa: CASSPRGTGELFF
cdr3_nt: TGTGCCAGCAGTCCCAGGGGAACCGGGGAGCTGTTTTTT

j_call: TRBJ1-6
clone_size: -
d_call: -
v_call: TRBV9
cdr3_length: 13
cdr3_aa: CASSVAVNSPLHF
cdr3_nt: TGTGCCAGCAGCGTAGCAGTGAATTCACCCCTCCACTTT

j_call: TRBJ2-6
clone_size: -
d_call: TRBD1
v_call: TRBV2
cdr3_length: 15
cdr3_aa: CASGGQGTGANVLTF
cdr3_nt: TGTGCCAGCGGGGGACAGGGTACTGGGGCCAACGTCCTGACTTTC

j_call: TRBJ2-3
clone_size: once
d_call: TRBD2
v_call: TRBV25-1
cdr3_length: 15
cdr3_aa: CASSSGGRGTDTQYF
cdr3_nt: TGTGCCAGCAGCTCTGGGGGGAGGGGAACAGATACGCAGTATTTT

j_call: TRBJ2-1
clone_size: -
d_call: TRBD2
v_call: TRBV29-1
cdr3_length: 17
cdr3_aa: CSVEGGKDSRNYNEQFF
cdr3_nt: TGCAGCGTTGAGGGGGGGAAGGACTCCCGGAACTACAATGAGCAGTTCTTC

j_call: TRBJ1-2
clone_size: -
d_call: -
v_call: TRBV6-1
cdr3_length: 15
cdr3_aa: CASSAPVRGNYGYTF
cdr3_nt: TGTGCCAGCAGTGCACCAGTCAGGGGTAACTATGGCTACACCTTC

j_call: TRBJ1-1
clone_size: once
d_call: -
v_call: TRBV20-1
cdr3_length: 16
cdr3_aa: CSARDPGRRGGTEAFF
cdr3_nt: TGCAGTGCTAGAGACCCCGGACGGAGAGGCGGCACTGAAGCTTTCTTT

j_call: TRBJ1-5
clone_size: -
d_call: -
v_call: TRBV7-2
cdr3_length: 14
cdr3_aa: CASRPGGGYQPQHF
cdr3_nt: TGTGCCAGCAGGCCGGGGGGGGGCTATCAGCCCCAGCATTTT

j_call: TRBJ2-7
clone_size: -
d_call: TRBD1
v_call: TRBV7-2
cdr3_length: 16
cdr3_aa: CASSLGVQGVRNEQYF
cdr3_nt: TGTGCCAGCAGCTTAGGGGTACAGGGGGTGAGAAACGAGCAGTACTTC

j_call: TRBJ1-2
clone_size: -
d_call: -
v_call: TRBV11-3
cdr3_length: 16
cdr3_aa: CASSLAYTGANYGYTF
cdr3_nt: TGTGCCAGCAGCTTAGCGTATACGGGGGCTAACTATGGCTACACCTTC